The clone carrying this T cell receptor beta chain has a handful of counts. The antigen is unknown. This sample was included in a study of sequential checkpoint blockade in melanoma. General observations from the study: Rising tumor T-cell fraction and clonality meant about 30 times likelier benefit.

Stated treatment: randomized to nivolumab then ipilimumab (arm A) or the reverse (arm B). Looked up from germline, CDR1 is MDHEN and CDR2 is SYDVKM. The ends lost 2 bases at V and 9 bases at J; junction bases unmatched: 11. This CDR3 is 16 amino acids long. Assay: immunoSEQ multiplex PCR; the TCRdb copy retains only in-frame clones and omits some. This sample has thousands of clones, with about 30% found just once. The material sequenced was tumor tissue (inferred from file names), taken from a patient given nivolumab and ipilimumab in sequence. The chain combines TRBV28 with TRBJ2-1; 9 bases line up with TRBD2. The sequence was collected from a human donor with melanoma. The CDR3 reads CASSLGLSGRASEQFF. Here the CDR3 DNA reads TGTGCCAGCAGTTTAGGTCTTAGCGGGAGAGCCAGTGAGCAGTTCTTC.